Each of the 20 T cell receptor beta chains below was sequenced from the same sample in a study of OX40 agonist ivuxolimab in advanced cancers. Libraries were prepared by immunoSEQ multiplex PCR; TCRdb keeps only in-frame clonotypes and omits some of them. The data show approximately 77,000 clones, more than 70% seen once. Sequencing used CD4+ or CD8+ T cells sorted from blood, obtained in a trial of the OX40 agonist ivuxolimab. The origin of the receptors is an adult with an advanced solid tumor such as melanoma, head and neck, liver or kidney cancer.

The chain combines TRBV9 with TRBJ1-4; TRBD1 aligns across 7 bases. The germline V gene encodes CDR1 SGDLS and CDR2 YYNGEE. With V trimmed by 4 bases and J by 2 bases, 5 bases remained unmatched. This CDR3 spans 15 amino acids. The chain's CDR3 is CASSSPGQTNEKLFF. DNA of the CDR3: TGTGCCAGCAGCTCTCCGGGACAGACTAATGAAAAACTGTTTTTT. The whole variable domain, remainder taken from reference TRBV9 and TRBJ1-4, is DSGVTQTPKHLITATGQRVTLRCSPRSGDLSVYWYQQSLDQGLQFLIQYYNGEERAKGNILERFSAQQFPDLHSELNLSSLELGDSALYFCASSSPGQTNEKLFFGSGTQLSVL.

The rearrangement uses TRBV5-1 and TRBJ2-7, with a tentative D call TRBD2 (6 bases). Germline CDR1 SGHRS, CDR2 YFSETQ. CDR3 length equals 16 residues. V lost 0 bases to trimming and J lost 3 bases, with 16 bases between them. This chain's CDR3 is CASSLATGGGNYEQYF. DNA of the CDR3: TGCGCCAGCAGCTTGGCCACCGGGGGTGGAAACTACGAGCAGTACTTC.

The gene calls are TRBV18 and TRBJ1-5; 7 nucleotides align to TRBD1. CDR1 is KGHSH, CDR2 LQKENI, per germline. The trim removed 3 bases at V and 6 bases at J, leaving 8 bases unmatched. This CDR3 is 15 amino acids long. The CDR3 sequence is CASSPEGAQVQPQHF. The CDR3 DNA sequence: TGTGCCAGCTCACCGGAGGGGGCGCAGGTTCAGCCCCAGCATTTT.

This chain links TRBV10-3 with TRBJ1-2; the match to TRBD1 covers 7 bases. This CDR3 contains 13 residues. With V trimmed by 4 bases and J by 8 bases, 7 bases remained unmatched. CDR1 and CDR2 from the germline V gene are ENHRY and SYGVKD. CDR3 DNA sequence: TGTGCCATCAGTGCGGGGCAGGGGGGAGGCTACACCTTC. Its translation: CAISAGQGGGYTF.

This chain uses TRBV11-2 with TRBJ2-5; 10 nucleotides line up with TRBD2. The CDR3 runs to 14 residues. Germline values: CDR1 SGHAT, CDR2 FQNNGV. Trimming cost V 5 bases and J 2 bases; bases outside gene matches: 2. The chain's CDR3 is CASSQAGGQETQYF. CDR3 sequence (DNA): TGTGCCAGCAGCCAAGCGGGGGGGCAAGAGACCCAGTACTTC.

V gene TRBV6-6 combines with J gene TRBJ1-5; 11 nucleotides line up with TRBD1. V was clipped by 5 bases and J by 5 bases; unmatched bases: 2. The germline V gene encodes CDR1 MNHNY and CDR2 SVGAGI (reference sequence). The CDR3 extends over 14 amino acids. This CDR3 is CASSRTGGDQPQHF. The CDR3 nucleotides are TGTGCCAGCAGTAGGACAGGGGGCGATCAGCCCCAGCATTTT.

This chain links TRBV11-2 with TRBJ2-5; the match to TRBD1 covers 7 bases. Trimming at V came to 1 base and at J to 5 bases, leaving 10 bases not matched to a gene. The length of the CDR3 is 16 residues. Germline V gene sequence: CDR1 SGHAT, CDR2 FQNNGV. The CDR3 sequence: CASSLGTQGVVETQYF. The CDR3 coding sequence is TGTGCCAGCAGCTTAGGGACCCAGGGGGTTGTGGAGACCCAGTACTTC.

The chain employs TRBV6-1 and TRBJ2-1; no firm D call. The CDR3 has 14 residues. V was trimmed by 7 bases and J by 4 bases, leaving 14 bases between them. The V gene's germline CDR1 is MNHNS and CDR2 SASEGT. CDR3 DNA sequence: TGTGCCAGCACCCTGTCGAGCCCATACAATGAGCAGTTCTTC. Its protein is CASTLSSPYNEQFF.

This chain links TRBV7-3 with TRBJ2-3; D is ambiguous. The length of the CDR3 is 13 residues. Germline CDR1 reads SGHTA; CDR2 reads FQGTGA. The ends were cut back, 5 bases at V and 2 bases at J, with 8 bases in the middle. Here the CDR3 reads CASSPAFTDTQYF. The CDR3 nucleotides read TGTGCCAGCAGCCCAGCGTTCACAGATACGCAGTATTTT.

The chain carries TRBV6-1 and TRBJ2-1, with 8 nucleotides matching TRBD1. The CDR3 loop spans 13 amino acids. Trimming removed 9 bases from V and 1 base from J; junction bases left unmatched: 2. CDR1 is MNHNS, CDR2 SASEGT, per germline. This CDR3 is CASWDRSYNEQFF. For the CDR3, the DNA is TGTGCCAGTTGGGACAGGTCCTACAATGAGCAGTTCTTC.

This chain links TRBV5-1 with TRBJ1-6; the D is unclear. This CDR3 contains 14 residues. Germline assignment: CDR1 SGHRS and CDR2 YFSETQ. V lost 0 bases to trimming and J lost 6 bases, with 7 bases between them. The CDR3 is CASSLGQFNSPLHF. As DNA, the CDR3 is TGCGCCAGCAGCTTGGGGCAGTTTAATTCACCCCTCCACTTT.

The gene calls are TRBV28 and TRBJ2-7, with D unclear. Germline loops: CDR1 MDHEN, CDR2 SYDVKM. The ends were cut back, 4 bases at V and 2 bases at J, with 12 bases in the middle. The CDR3 length is 14 residues. This chain's CDR3 is CASSSAGRPYEQYF. CDR3 coding DNA: TGTGCCAGCAGTTCGGCTGGACGCCCCTACGAGCAGTACTTC.

The chain links TRBV2 to TRBJ2-2; a possible D gene is TRBD2 (5 bases). The V gene lost 2 bases and the J gene lost 0 bases, with 7 bases spanning the gap. Germline V lookup: CDR1 SNHLY, CDR2 FYNNEI. The CDR3 covers 15 residues. The CDR3 DNA follows: TGTGCCAGCAGTGAAAGGACTGCGAACACCGGGGAGCTGTTTTTT. Translating it yields CASSERTANTGELFF.

This clone was found a few times. The J gene is TRBJ2-1, the V gene TRBV4-3, with 14 bases fitting TRBD2. The ends lost 1 base at V and 5 bases at J; junction bases unmatched: 13. Germline V gene sequence: CDR1 LGHNA, CDR2 YSLEER. The CDR3 sequence is 20 residues long. CDR3 nucleotides: TGCGCCAGCAGCCAAGTAACCGTGACTAGCGGGGGGGCCGGGAACAATGAGCAGTTCTTC. Protein: CASSQVTVTSGGAGNNEQFF.

This sequence joins TRBV7-6 and TRBJ2-7, with D perhaps matching TRBD1 (6 bases). Trimming shortened V by 5 bases and J by 7 bases, and 15 bases separated the two germline ends. The CDR3 is 13 residues long. Germline lookup yields CDR1 SGHVS and CDR2 FNYEAQ. CDR3 region: CASSPQGLKEQYF. The CDR3 DNA sequence: TGTGCCAGCAGCCCACAGGGTCTTAAGGAGCAGTACTTC.

This chain uses TRBV25-1 with TRBJ2-1; D call uncertain. Trimming removed 5 bases from V and 4 bases from J, with 24 bases in between. Germline V lookup: CDR1 MGHDK, CDR2 SYGVNS. The CDR3 spans 18 residues. CDR3 coding DNA: TGTGCCAGCAGTCCAGGTCCGGATATAGCAGCCTTATACAATGAGCAGTTCTTC. Translation gives CASSPGPDIAALYNEQFF.

The rearrangement links TRBV27 to TRBJ2-3; D gene unclear. Trimming pared 4 bases from V and 2 bases from J, leaving 10 bases between. CDR3 length equals 14 residues. CDR1 is MNHEY, CDR2 SMNVEV, per germline (reference sequence). The CDR3 sequence is CASSSRWDTDTQYF. CDR3 sequence (DNA): TGTGCCAGCAGTTCCCGGTGGGACACAGATACGCAGTATTTT.

J is TRBJ2-1 and V is TRBV18, with TRBD2 as a possible D gene (5 bases). The CDR3 runs 11 residues. V was cut by 6 bases and J by 7 bases, with 7 bases left in between. In germline, CDR1 is KGHSH, CDR2 LQKENI. CDR3 nucleotide sequence: TGTGCCAGCTCCGGACTTAATGAGCAGTTCTTC. Its protein product is CASSGLNEQFF.

This chain connects TRBV6-6 to TRBJ2-7; no clear D. The CDR3 spans 13 residues. CDR1 is MNHNY and CDR2 is SVGAGI in the germline V gene (reference sequence). Deletions cut 2 bases from V and 3 bases from J, with 8 bases between. The CDR3 region is CASSYGEIYEQYF. Written as DNA, the CDR3 is TGTGCCAGCAGTTACGGGGAAATCTACGAGCAGTACTTC.

The chain links TRBV7-3 to TRBJ1-6; tentative D call: TRBD1 (6 bases). The CDR3 contains 14 residues. Germline CDR1 is SGHTA and CDR2 is FQGTGA. The V end was cut by 1 base, the J end by 6 bases, with 7 bases between. CDR3 DNA: TGTGCCAGCAGCTTAAAGGGGGGTAATTCACCCCTCCACTTT. Translation gives CASSLKGGNSPLHF. The variable domain in full, with the rest retrieved from reference TRBV7-3 and TRBJ1-6, is GAGVSQTPSNKVTEKGKYVELRCDPISGHTALYWYRQSLGQGPEFLIYFQGTGAADDSGLPNDRFFAVRPEGSVSTLKIQRTERGDSAVYLCASSLKGGNSPLHFGNGTRLTVT.